This T cell receptor (beta chain) derives from a study of STAT3 mutations in large granular lymphocyte leukemia. Study findings and constraints: In T-cell large granular lymphocyte leukemia, about half of patients showed multiple immunodominant subclonotypes. Some patients had dominant TCR clones larger than their STAT3 mutant burden.

Concerning this clone itself: Its antigen is as yet unknown.

The data were produced by immunoSEQ multiplex PCR, yet TCRdb's version contains in-frame clones alone and is incomplete. The sample consists of approximately 25,000 clones, roughly 93% of them appearing once. V dropped 5 bases and J dropped 2; count of bases not matched to a gene: 7. This CDR3 comprises 15 residues. Germline V gives CDR1 SEHNR, CDR2 FQNEAQ (reference sequence). The chain joins TRBV7-9 to TRBJ2-3; the match to TRBD1 covers 7 bases. The sequenced material came from peripheral blood mononuclear cells. The receptor was isolated from a man aged 40-49 years with T-cell large granular lymphocyte leukemia. Some clones in this sample may be carry-over from other donors' samples. The CDR3 DNA reads as TGTGCCAGCAGCGTTCAGGGGGTAACCACAGATACGCAGTATTTT. Translated: CASSVQGVTTDTQYF.